A single sample gave rise to the 16 T cell receptor beta chains below, sequenced in a study of vaccination and CD4 T cells after COVID-19. An Oncomine TCR Beta short-read assay was used to sequence the DNA from cultured CD4+ T cells. MiXCR, applied by TCRdb to the PCR reads, yields one record per CDR3 protein. This sample has roughly 13,000 distinct CDR3 sequences, with roughly 50% found just once. Treatment given: roughly ten-day PBMC culture with coronavirus spike peptide pools or control peptides (ViraFEST assay). The antigens these receptors bind are not known. Sequencing was carried out using CD4+ T cells from blood, cultured in vitro. Receptors originate from a human donor who had recovered from COVID-19.

Remarks on this clonotype: Relative to the germline gene, one junction end is altered; a read error may explain this. The chain has TRBV10-3 and TRBJ1-6; D ambiguous. The germline CDR1 and CDR2 sequences are ENHRY and SYGVKD. The CDR3 contains 12 residues. The chain's CDR3 is CTISENASPLHF. The CDR3 DNA reads TGTACCATCAGTGAGAACGCCTCACCCCTCCACTTT.

The rearrangement links TRBV5-4 to TRBJ2-5; a weak D match, TRBD1 (6 bases). The CDR3 is 14 amino acids. Germline V gene data show CDR1 as SGHNT and CDR2 as YYREEE (reference sequence). Trimming took off 3 bases at V and 5 bases at J, with 14 bases between the two ends. CDR3 nucleotides: TGTGCCAGCAGCTCGCCGGACAGAGGGGAGACCCAGTACTTC. It translates to CASSSPDRGETQYF. Full variable domain (missing parts from reference TRBV5-4 and TRBJ2-5): ETGVTQSPTHLIKTRGQQVTLRCSSQSGHNTVSWYQQALGQGPQFIFQYYREEENGRGNFPPRFSGLQFPNYSSELNVNALELDDSALYLCASSSPDRGETQYFGPGTRLLVL.

This clonotype was counted between two and nine times. The J gene is TRBJ2-5, the V gene TRBV2; the D call may be TRBD1 or TRBD2 (5 bases each). With 8 bases removed from V and 6 bases from J, the gap between germline ends came to 19 bases. The CDR3 loop spans 14 amino acids. Germline-derived CDR1 and CDR2 are SNHLY and FYNNEI. The CDR3 DNA sequence: TGTGCCAGCGGGGGAGAAGAGTGGGATAAGACCCAGTACTTC. This codes for CASGGEEWDKTQYF. The full variable domain, with the rest looked up from reference TRBV2 and TRBJ2-5, is EPEVTQTPSHQVTQMGQEVILRCVPISNHLYFYWYRQILGQKVEFLVSFYNNEISEKSEIFDDQFSVERPDGSNFTLKIRSTKLEDSAMYFCASGGEEWDKTQYFGPGTRLLVL.

V usage is TRBV6-4 and J usage is TRBJ1-2, with 7 bases identical to TRBD1. The V gene end was trimmed by 0 bases and the J gene end by 4 bases; junction bases not matched to a gene: 2. The length of the CDR3 is 14 residues. Germline CDR1 reads MRHNA; CDR2 reads SNTAGT. The CDR3 sequence: CASSDSRGIYGYTF. The CDR3 nucleotides read TGTGCCAGCAGTGACTCCAGGGGGATCTATGGCTACACCTTC.

In this sample, this clonotype turned up a few times. This sequence joins TRBV19 and TRBJ2-1; possible D gene TRBD1, 6 bases. Germline values: CDR1 LNHDA, CDR2 SQIVND (reference sequence). This CDR3 region has 13 residues. Deletions cut 6 bases from V and 4 bases from J, with 10 bases between. The chain's CDR3 is CASSPRGYNEQFF. In nucleotides, the CDR3 is TGTGCCAGTAGCCCAAGGGGGTACAATGAGCAGTTCTTC. Using reference TRBV19 and TRBJ2-1 for the parts outside the CDR3, the full variable domain is DGGITQSPKYLFRKEGQNVTLSCEQNLNHDAMYWYRQDPGQGLRLIYYSQIVNDFQKGDIAEGYSVSREKKESFPLTVTSAQKNPTAFYLCASSPRGYNEQFFGPGTRLTVL.

In this sample, this clonotype turned up a few times. The chain recombines TRBV20-1 with TRBJ2-1; either TRBD1 or TRBD2 may supply D (6 bases each). The CDR3 is made up of 15 amino acids. The germline CDR1 and CDR2 sequences are DFQATT and SNEGSKA (reference sequence). Trimming removed 1 base at V and 5 bases at J, with 15 bases between. The CDR3 here is CSARGRGAGNNEQFF. Here the CDR3 DNA reads TGCAGTGCTAGAGGGAGGGGGGCCGGGAACAATGAGCAGTTCTTC.

J is TRBJ2-5 and V is TRBV20-1; D is uncertain. Germline V gene data show CDR1 as DFQATT and CDR2 as SNEGSKA (reference sequence). V lost 1 base, J lost 4 bases, and 13 bases lay in between. This CDR3 spans 14 amino acids. CDR3 DNA: TGCAGTGCTAGAGCAAGGGTGAGCGCAGAGACCCAGTACTTC. Translation gives CSARARVSAETQYF.

This chain uses TRBV6-1 with TRBJ1-2; no definite D call. Germline CDR1 is MNHNS and CDR2 is SASEGT. The germline V and J ends were trimmed by 6 bases and 3 bases, with 8 bases remaining between them. The CDR3 extends over 12 amino acids. The CDR3 nucleotides are TGTGCCAGCAGAGCGGGAGACTATGGCTACACCTTC. Protein: CASRAGDYGYTF.

V is TRBV20-1 and J is TRBJ1-1; 7 nucleotides line up with TRBD1. Trimming cost V 1 base and J 12 bases; bases outside gene matches: 11. The CDR3 runs to 13 residues. The germline CDR1 and CDR2 sequences are DFQATT and SNEGSKA (reference sequence). The CDR3 nucleotides are TGCAGTGCTAGAGCTCCGGGACAGCGTAGCACTTTCTTT. Its translation: CSARAPGQRSTFF.

The V and J genes are TRBV28 and TRBJ1-2; D is perhaps TRBD1 (6 bases). Between the trimmed V and J ends, which lost 1 base and 2 bases, there was a span of 8 bases. Per the germline V gene, CDR1 is MDHEN and CDR2 is SYDVKM. The CDR3 has 14 residues. The chain's CDR3 is CASSLLTGNYGYTF. DNA for the CDR3: TGTGCCAGCAGTTTATTGACAGGCAACTATGGCTACACCTTC.

This rearrangement joins TRBV11-3 to TRBJ2-5, with 8 bases matching TRBD2. CDR1 is SGHNT and CDR2 is YENEEA in the germline V gene. This CDR3 is 17 amino acids long. With V trimmed by 3 bases and J by 0 bases, 9 bases remained unmatched. The CDR3 is CASSLGSGRGDQETQYF. DNA for the CDR3: TGTGCCAGCAGCTTGGGGTCCGGGCGGGGGGACCAAGAGACCCAGTACTTC.

This clonotype is a singleton in its sample. V usage is TRBV4-1 and J usage is TRBJ1-1, with D possibly being TRBD1 (5 bases). From germline, CDR1 is MGHRA and CDR2 YSYEKL. The ends were cut back, 4 bases at V and 4 bases at J, with 13 bases in the middle. The CDR3 consists of 14 residues. The CDR3 bases are TGCGCCAGCAGCCTCCTAAGGAGGGGCACTGAAGCTTTCTTT. Translated, it gives CASSLLRRGTEAFF.

V and J are TRBV28 and TRBJ1-5, with D perhaps matching TRBD1 (5 bases). CDR1 and CDR2 (germline): MDHEN, SYDVKM. The ends were cut back, 6 bases at V and 3 bases at J, with 9 bases in the middle. The CDR3 spans 13 residues. CDR3 DNA: TGTGCCAGCAGGGGGGTCACCAATCAGCCCCAGCATTTT. Protein product: CASRGVTNQPQHF.

The CDR3 is CASKARKLDSPLHF. The CDR3 nucleotides are TGTGCCAGCAAGGCCAGGAAGTTGGATTCACCCCTCCACTTT. This chain uses TRBV6-2 or TRBV6-3 with TRBJ1-6; no reliable D call. Looked up from germline, CDR1 is MNHEY and CDR2 is SVGEGT. Deletions cut 7 bases from V and 8 bases from J, with 15 bases between. The CDR3 length is 14 residues.

V is TRBV12-3 or TRBV12-4 and J is TRBJ2-1; D is unresolved. Trimming left V 6 bases short and J 8 bases short, with 11 bases between. The CDR3 is made up of 12 amino acids. The CDR3, as DNA: TGTGCCAGCAGAACATTAAGCCATGAGCAGTTCTTC. This sequence encodes CASRTLSHEQFF.

This chain joins TRBV21-1 and TRBJ2-1; the table gives TRBD2 as D, unverified against the DNA. TRBV21-1 is a pseudogene locus. This CDR3 spans 20 amino acids. The CDR3 region is CASSNVRLAGGYPEHNEQFF. CDR3 sequence (DNA): TGTGCCAGCAGCAATGTTCGATTAGCGGGGGGTTACCCTGAGCACAATGAGCAGTTCTTC.